This entry lists 16 T cell receptor beta chains sequenced from one sample in a study of cytomegalovirus exposure and HLA in healthy donors. The PCR had 60 Vbeta and 13 Jbeta primers. Here immunoSEQ multiplex PCR was the method, and the copy in TCRdb shows in-frame clones only, minus some. The table for this sample gives more than 70,000 clones. Sequencing input: PBMCs. Receptors were obtained from an older woman in good health and CMV-seronegative.

This chain uses TRBV2 with TRBJ2-2; a possible D gene is TRBD1 (7 bases). CDR3 length equals 15 residues. The ends were cut back, 6 bases at V and 3 bases at J, with 14 bases in the middle. Per germline, CDR1 SNHLY and CDR2 FYNNEI. DNA for the CDR3: TGTGCCAGCAGCTCGGAGGGGGCTGACACCGGGGAGCTGTTTTTT. Residues: CASSSEGADTGELFF.

This rearrangement joins TRBV4-2 to TRBJ2-7, with TRBD1 identical over 8 bases. This CDR3 has 18 residues. CDR1 and CDR2 from the germline V gene are LGHNA and YNFKEQ. J lost 3 bases, V lost 4 bases, and 17 bases had no gene match. The CDR3 coding sequence is TGTGCCAGCAGCCGACAGGCGGGAACAGGGGGAGAGGTCTACGAGCAGTACTTC. It is translated as CASSRQAGTGGEVYEQYF.

The chain combines TRBV5-1 with TRBJ2-1; no firm D call. The CDR3 sequence is 11 residues long. CDR1 is SGHRS and CDR2 is YFSETQ in the germline V gene. The V and J ends lost 5 bases and 4 bases respectively, with 4 bases between them. DNA of the CDR3: TGCGCCAGCAGACTGTACAATGAGCAGTTCTTC. Protein product: CASRLYNEQFF.

The chain joins TRBV19 to TRBJ2-7; the match to TRBD2 covers 8 bases. Germline V gives CDR1 LNHDA, CDR2 SQIVND (reference sequence). Germline trimming cut 3 bases from V and 0 bases from J; bases unmatched to any gene: 7. The CDR3 totals 16 residues. The CDR3 reads CASSILAGGSSYEQYF. As DNA, the CDR3 is TGTGCCAGTAGTATCCTGGCGGGGGGTAGCTCCTACGAGCAGTACTTC.

The J gene is TRBJ1-2, the V gene TRBV9; 8 nucleotides match TRBD1. The CDR3 runs 16 residues. J lost 1 base, V lost 4 bases, and 9 bases had no gene match. Per the germline V gene, CDR1 is SGDLS and CDR2 is YYNGEE. The CDR3 DNA sequence: TGTGCCAGCAGCCCAATAGGACAGGGATTTAACTATGGCTACACCTTC. It codes for CASSPIGQGFNYGYTF.

The chain employs TRBV5-1 and TRBJ2-5; 11 positions agree with TRBD2. V dropped 4 bases and J dropped 2; count of bases not matched to a gene: 4. CDR1 and CDR2 from the germline V gene are SGHRS and YFSETQ. The CDR3 has 15 residues. The CDR3 loop is CASSLSGRGQETQYF. CDR3 DNA: TGCGCCAGCAGCCTTAGCGGGAGGGGGCAAGAGACCCAGTACTTC.

The rearrangement uses TRBV19 and TRBJ2-5, with 10 nucleotides matching TRBD2. This CDR3 contains 14 residues. The V gene end was trimmed by 5 bases and the J gene end by 3 bases; junction bases not matched to a gene: 3. Germline CDR1 reads LNHDA; CDR2 reads SQIVND (reference sequence). The CDR3 protein is CASSGLAGEETQYF. As DNA, the CDR3 is TGTGCCAGTAGTGGCCTAGCGGGGGAAGAGACCCAGTACTTC. Combining the CDR3 with reference TRBV19 and TRBJ2-5 gives the whole variable domain DGGITQSPKYLFRKEGQNVTLSCEQNLNHDAMYWYRQDPGQGLRLIYYSQIVNDFQKGDIAEGYSVSREKKESFPLTVTSAQKNPTAFYLCASSGLAGEETQYFGPGTRLLVL.

This chain connects TRBV28 to TRBJ2-7; 10 positions agree with TRBD1. With V trimmed by 8 bases and J by 2 bases, 15 bases remained unmatched. CDR3 length: 17 amino acids. Germline V gives CDR1 MDHEN, CDR2 SYDVKM. CDR3 residues: CASYGLSKGTGAYEQYF. The CDR3, as DNA: TGTGCCAGCTACGGCCTCTCGAAAGGGACAGGGGCCTACGAGCAGTACTTC.

The chain uses TRBV2 and TRBJ1-4; D remains unclear. The V gene's germline CDR1 is SNHLY and CDR2 FYNNEI. The V end lost 6 bases, the J end lost 5 bases, and 13 bases lay between the germline ends. The CDR3 has 14 amino acids. The CDR3 loop reads CASRSEASNEKLFF. The CDR3 DNA reads TGTGCCAGCAGGAGCGAGGCCAGCAATGAAAAACTGTTTTTT.

The J gene is TRBJ1-2, the V gene TRBV11-2; 11 bases line up with TRBD1. There are 14 residues in the CDR3. Trimming took 5 bases from V and 8 from J; bases not matched to a gene: 7. Germline V gene sequence: CDR1 SGHAT, CDR2 FQNNGV. The CDR3 DNA follows: TGTGCCAGCAGCACCGGACAGGGGGCCTTCGGCTACACCTTC. Protein: CASSTGQGAFGYTF.

This sequence joins TRBV9 and TRBJ2-1, with 8 nucleotides matching TRBD1. CDR1 and CDR2 from the germline V gene are SGDLS and YYNGEE. This CDR3 spans 16 amino acids. V lost 4 bases, J lost 4 bases, and 10 bases stayed unmatched. The CDR3 sequence is CASSTRQGRGYNEQFF. CDR3 sequence (DNA): TGTGCCAGCAGCACTCGACAGGGGCGCGGATACAATGAGCAGTTCTTC.

The chain couples TRBV23-1 to TRBJ2-4, with D perhaps matching TRBD2 (5 bases). TRBV23-1 is annotated as an ORF whose role is uncertain. The length of the CDR3 is 18 residues. The V and J ends lost 3 bases and 1 base respectively, with 19 bases between them. The CDR3 spells CASSHPIGDATAKNIQYF. In DNA, the CDR3 is TGCGCCAGCAGTCACCCGATCGGGGATGCTACGGCCAAAAACATTCAGTACTTC.

In DNA, the CDR3 is TGTGCCAGCAGCTTGGACAGGGGATCCTACGAGCAGTACTTC. This encodes CASSLDRGSYEQYF. This chain uses TRBV5-4 with TRBJ2-7; 7 nucleotides agree with TRBD1. V lost 0 bases, J lost 1 base, and 1 base stayed unmatched. There are 14 residues in the CDR3. CDR1 and CDR2 (germline): SGHNT, YYREEE (reference sequence).

The gene calls are TRBV11-2 and TRBJ2-2, with D perhaps matching TRBD1 (6 bases). Germline loops: CDR1 SGHAT, CDR2 FQNNGV. V lost 1 base and J lost 5, with 17 bases in between. The CDR3 runs 17 residues. CDR3 DNA sequence: TGTGCCAGCAGCTTAGGGGGTAGGGGGAGATTGACCGGGGAGCTGTTTTTT. As protein: CASSLGGRGRLTGELFF.

V and J are TRBV10-3 and TRBJ1-4; 11 bases map to TRBD1. J lost 7 bases, V lost 9 bases, and 1 base had no gene match. Germline V gives CDR1 ENHRY, CDR2 SYGVKD. CDR3 length: 12 amino acids. The CDR3 protein is CAIGTGGEKLFF. As DNA, the CDR3 is TGTGCCATTGGGACAGGGGGTGAAAAACTGTTTTTT.

This chain connects TRBV29-1 to TRBJ2-3; 9 bases align to TRBD2. The CDR3 extends over 15 amino acids. Germline loops: CDR1 SQVTM, CDR2 ANQGSEA. J was trimmed by 4 bases and V by 2 bases; bases with no gene match: 7. The CDR3 spells CSVERPSGTSDTQYF. The CDR3 coding sequence is TGCAGCGTTGAAAGACCTAGCGGGACTTCAGATACGCAGTATTTT.